This T cell receptor (beta chain) was sequenced in a study of blood T cells in healthy people across ages (dated by TCRdb to the mid-2010s). For the wider study: In model experiments, template switching captured roughly one uniquely barcoded TCR beta cDNA molecule for every two T cells. To track age-related changes in TCR beta repertoire diversity, the study relied on deep sequencing normalized with unique cDNA molecular identifiers. The donors were split into four age groups: young (average around 16 years), middle-aged (roughly 42), aged (approximately 60) and long-lived (82). To avoid experimental bias, donors of different ages were spread randomly across the sequencing lanes. Using the same blood draw, the study looked at two additional independent replicas of 1 million unique cDNA reads for two donors, one aged 18 to 30 and the other aged 80 or older.

Systemically healthy Caucasian individuals from Russia, some 38 in total and aged roughly 6 to 100 years, were included as donors. Each donor gave about 9.7 milliliters of peripheral blood, drawn into EDTA-treated Vacutainer tubes. Ficoll-Paque density-gradient centrifugation was used to isolate PBMCs, with at least 6 million per sample. Total RNA, at least 6 micrograms per sample, was extracted from PBMCs with Trizol reagent. Naive CD45RAhigh/CD27high T cell percentages were measured by flow cytometry on a PBMC aliquot from every donor. Broad study findings and their caveats: Since profiling was done on bulk unsorted PBMCs, naive and antigen-experienced compartments could not be conclusively compared. Observed TCR beta diversity per million T cells fell roughly linearly with age, and a significant reduction was already apparent by age around 40. Observed TCR beta diversity correlated strongly with the percentage of naive T cells measured by flow cytometry. Estimates of total diversity based on one million sequenced T cells were regarded as lower bounds and as underestimates. Compared with the aged group, more naive CD4+ T cells, fewer expanded clones and increased TCR diversity were shown by the long-lived group, suggesting age selection. The CMV infection status of donors was not known, potentially confounding age-related changes in expanded clonotypes.

Libraries were made using 5' RACE. These reads were obtained on an Illumina HiSeq 2500. A second PCR of roughly 7 to 11 cycles was performed with a sample-barcoded 5' primer and a J-beta primer mix. Each TCR beta cDNA molecule received a unique molecular identifier from a template-switch 5' adaptor carrying 12 random nucleotides. At least 3 million CDR3-containing paired-end reads were obtained from each sample. All of the RNA was converted into first-strand cDNA using the Mint cDNA synthesis kit, with a TRBC-specific oligonucleotide serving as the primer. Following uracil-DNA glycosylase treatment, a first 18-cycle PCR with universal primers M1SS and BC2_uni_R was performed on all cDNA. As for the authors' bioinformatics: Normalization of each sample was performed by random selection of 1 million high-quality reads, each carrying a distinct molecular identifier. Reads with shared molecular identifiers were discarded instead of being binned into consensus sequences. MiTCR, with a Q25 quality threshold and the strictest error-elimination algorithm, was used for CDR3 identification, clonotype clustering and error correction. A nonparametric unseen species model with Euler transformation was used to estimate a lower bound on total TCR beta diversity. TCRdb trimmed the raw reads at Q25, called clones with MiXCR and kept productive beta chains. Rows are unified per CDR3 protein, each entry keeping the most common DNA and genes. These V and J calls derive from TCRdb rather than the authors' analysis. The sample table lists 700,000 to 850,000 distinct CDR3 sequences, roughly 34% of them with a count of one. The ten largest clones add up to 10% to 15% of the sample.

Measured from the cysteine to the phenylalanine, the CDR3 is 14 residues long. The only DNA kept is the CDR3, 42 bases in frame from the first base. V lost 6 bases and J lost 7 bases, and the count of bases not matched to a germline gene is 7. The germline V gene specifies SNHLY as CDR1 and FYNNEI as CDR2. With regard to this clonotype: There is no known antigen for this receptor. No base quality values were provided; no much bigger clone lies one nucleotide off.

This chain joins TRBV2 to TRBJ1-4; the central 8 bases match TRBD1. Sequenced: blood. This clonotype was sampled from a man aged 18 to 35 in good health. The CDR3 reads CASSAFDRGEKLFF. Here is the DNA: TGTGCCAGCAGCGCCTTCGACAGGGGTGAAAAACTGTTTTTT.